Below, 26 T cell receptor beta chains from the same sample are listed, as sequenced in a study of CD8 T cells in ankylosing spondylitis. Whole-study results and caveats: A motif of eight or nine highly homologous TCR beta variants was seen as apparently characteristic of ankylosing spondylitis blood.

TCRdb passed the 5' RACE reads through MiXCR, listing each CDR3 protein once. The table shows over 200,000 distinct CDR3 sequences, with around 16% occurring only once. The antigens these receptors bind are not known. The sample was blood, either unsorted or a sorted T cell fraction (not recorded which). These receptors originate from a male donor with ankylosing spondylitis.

The CDR3 loop reads CASSQISEGLGYGYTF. The CDR3 DNA reads TGCGCCAGCAGCCAAATTTCCGAAGGGCTCGGTTATGGCTACACCTTC. This sequence joins TRBV4-1 and TRBJ1-2; D call uncertain. This CDR3 has 16 amino acids. V lost 2 bases and J 5 bases, leaving 18 bases between the germline ends. CDR1 MGHRA and CDR2 YSYEKL come from the germline V gene.

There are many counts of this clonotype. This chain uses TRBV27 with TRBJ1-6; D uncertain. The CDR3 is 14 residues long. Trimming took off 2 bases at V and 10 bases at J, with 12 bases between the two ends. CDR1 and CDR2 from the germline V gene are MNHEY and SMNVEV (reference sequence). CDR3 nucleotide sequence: TGTGCCAGCAGTTTAGACTCCTCAGTCTCACCCCTCCACTTT. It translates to CASSLDSSVSPLHF.

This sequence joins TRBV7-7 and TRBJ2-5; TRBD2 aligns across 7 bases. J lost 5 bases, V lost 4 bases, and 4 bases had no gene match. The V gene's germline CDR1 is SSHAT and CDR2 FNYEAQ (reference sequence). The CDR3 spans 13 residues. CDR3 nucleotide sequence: TGTGCCAGCAGCTGGGAGGGCGGGGAGACCCAGTACTTC. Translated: CASSWEGGETQYF.

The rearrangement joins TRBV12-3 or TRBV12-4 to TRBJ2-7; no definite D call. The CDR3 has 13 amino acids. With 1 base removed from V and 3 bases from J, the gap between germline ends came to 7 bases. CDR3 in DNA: TGTGCCAGCAGTTTAGAACCGTACTACGAGCAGTACTTC. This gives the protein CASSLEPYYEQYF.

The CDR3 sequence is CASSQTPGVTWETQYF. As DNA, the CDR3 is TGCGCCAGTTCACAAACACCAGGGGTTACGTGGGAGACCCAGTACTTC. The J gene is TRBJ2-5, the V gene TRBV4-1; maybe TRBD1 (6 bases). The CDR3 extends over 16 amino acids. V dropped 9 bases and J dropped 5 bases, with 25 bases sitting between them. Germline CDR1 MGHRA, CDR2 YSYEKL.

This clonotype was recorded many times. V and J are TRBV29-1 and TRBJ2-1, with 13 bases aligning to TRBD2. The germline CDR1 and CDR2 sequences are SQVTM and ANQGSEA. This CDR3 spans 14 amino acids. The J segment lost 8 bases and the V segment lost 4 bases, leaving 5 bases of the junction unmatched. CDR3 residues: CSVAGLAGADEQFF. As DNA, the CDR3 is TGCAGCGTTGCCGGACTAGCGGGAGCCGATGAGCAGTTCTTC.

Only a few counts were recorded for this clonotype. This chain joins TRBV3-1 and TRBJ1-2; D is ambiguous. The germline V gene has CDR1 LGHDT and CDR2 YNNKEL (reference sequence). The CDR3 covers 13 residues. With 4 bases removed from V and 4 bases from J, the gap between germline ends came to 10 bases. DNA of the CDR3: TGTGCCAGCAGCCCCCTGGGGTTCTATGGCTACACCTTC. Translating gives CASSPLGFYGYTF.

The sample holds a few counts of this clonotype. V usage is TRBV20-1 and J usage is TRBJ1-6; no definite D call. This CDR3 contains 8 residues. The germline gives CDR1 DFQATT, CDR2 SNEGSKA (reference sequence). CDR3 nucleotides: TGCAGCCCGGGGACCCTCCACTTT. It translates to CSPGTLHF.

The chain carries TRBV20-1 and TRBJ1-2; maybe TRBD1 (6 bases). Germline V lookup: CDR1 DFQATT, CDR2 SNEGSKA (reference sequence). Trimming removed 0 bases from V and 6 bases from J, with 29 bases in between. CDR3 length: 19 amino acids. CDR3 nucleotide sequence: TGCAGTGCTAGAGATGGGATGGGGGGGGGCCAGGGGATTCTCAATGGCTACACCTTC. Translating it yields CSARDGMGGGQGILNGYTF.

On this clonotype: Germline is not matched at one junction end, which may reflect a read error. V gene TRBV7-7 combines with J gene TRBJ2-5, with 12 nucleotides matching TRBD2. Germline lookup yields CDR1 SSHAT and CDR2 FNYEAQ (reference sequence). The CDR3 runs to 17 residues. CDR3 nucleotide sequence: TGTGCTAGCAGCCAATCCTCTAGCGGGGGGGCCGGGGAGACCCAGTACTTC. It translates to CASSQSSSGGAGETQYF.

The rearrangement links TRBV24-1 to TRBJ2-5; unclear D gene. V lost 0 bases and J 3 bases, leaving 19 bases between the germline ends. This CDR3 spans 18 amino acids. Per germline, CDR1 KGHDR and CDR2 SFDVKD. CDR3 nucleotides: TGTGCCACCAGTGATTTGGAACCTTATTGTCGTCCCAAAGAGACCCAGTACTTC. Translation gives CATSDLEPYCRPKETQYF.

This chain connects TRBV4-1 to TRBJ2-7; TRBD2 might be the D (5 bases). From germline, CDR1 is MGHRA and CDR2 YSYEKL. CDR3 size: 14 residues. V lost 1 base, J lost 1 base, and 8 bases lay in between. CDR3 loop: CASSQGSASYEQYF. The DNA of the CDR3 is TGCGCCAGCAGCCAAGGTAGCGCGTCCTACGAGCAGTACTTC.

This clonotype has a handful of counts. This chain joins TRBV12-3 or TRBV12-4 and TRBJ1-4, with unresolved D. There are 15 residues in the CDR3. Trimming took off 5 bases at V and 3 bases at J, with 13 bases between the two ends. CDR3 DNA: TGTGCCAGCAGTGTCTTAGGGATATCTAATGAAAAACTGTTTTTT. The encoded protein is CASSVLGISNEKLFF.

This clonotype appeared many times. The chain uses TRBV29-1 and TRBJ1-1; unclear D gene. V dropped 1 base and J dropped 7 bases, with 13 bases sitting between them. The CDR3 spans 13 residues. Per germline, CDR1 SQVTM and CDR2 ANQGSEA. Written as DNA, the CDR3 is TGCAGCGTTGAAGCAACAGCCTTCGGTGAAGCTTTCTTT. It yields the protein CSVEATAFGEAFF.

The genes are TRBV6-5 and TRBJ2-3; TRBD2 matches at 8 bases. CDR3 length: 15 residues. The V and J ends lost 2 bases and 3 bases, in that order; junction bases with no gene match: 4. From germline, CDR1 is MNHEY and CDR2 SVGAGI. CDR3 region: CASSYAAGGTDTQYF. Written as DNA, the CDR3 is TGTGCCAGCAGTTACGCGGCGGGAGGTACAGATACGCAGTATTTT.

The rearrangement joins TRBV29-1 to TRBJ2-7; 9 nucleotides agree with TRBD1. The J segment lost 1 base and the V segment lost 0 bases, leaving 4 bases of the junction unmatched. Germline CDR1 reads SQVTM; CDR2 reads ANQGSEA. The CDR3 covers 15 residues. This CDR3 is CSVEERDRESYEQYF. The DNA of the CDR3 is TGCAGCGTTGAAGAAAGGGACAGGGAATCCTACGAGCAGTACTTC.

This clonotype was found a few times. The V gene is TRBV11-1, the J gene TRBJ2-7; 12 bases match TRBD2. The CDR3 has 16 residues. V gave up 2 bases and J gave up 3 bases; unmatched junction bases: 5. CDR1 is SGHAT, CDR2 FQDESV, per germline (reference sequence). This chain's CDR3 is CASSLRTSGTNYEQYF. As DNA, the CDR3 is TGTGCCAGCAGCTTAAGGACTAGCGGGACTAACTACGAGCAGTACTTC.

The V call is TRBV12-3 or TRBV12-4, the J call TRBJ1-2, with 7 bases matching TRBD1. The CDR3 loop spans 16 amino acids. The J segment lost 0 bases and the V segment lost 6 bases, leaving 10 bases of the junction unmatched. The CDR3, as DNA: TGTGCCAGCAGCATAGGACAGGCCTATTCTAACTATGGCTACACCTTC. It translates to CASSIGQAYSNYGYTF.

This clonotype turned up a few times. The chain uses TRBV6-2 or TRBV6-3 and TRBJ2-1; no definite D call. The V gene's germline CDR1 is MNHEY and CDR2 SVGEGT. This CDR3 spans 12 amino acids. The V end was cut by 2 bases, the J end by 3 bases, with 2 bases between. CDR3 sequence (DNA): TGTGCCAGCAGTTACGTCTACAATGAGCAGTTCTTC. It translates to CASSYVYNEQFF.

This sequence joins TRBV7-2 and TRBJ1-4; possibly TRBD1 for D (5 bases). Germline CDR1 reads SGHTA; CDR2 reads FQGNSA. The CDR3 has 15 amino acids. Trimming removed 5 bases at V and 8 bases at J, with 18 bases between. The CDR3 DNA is TGTGCCAGCAGCCCCATGTTAGGGGCGGACGAAAAACTGTTTTTT. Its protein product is CASSPMLGADEKLFF.

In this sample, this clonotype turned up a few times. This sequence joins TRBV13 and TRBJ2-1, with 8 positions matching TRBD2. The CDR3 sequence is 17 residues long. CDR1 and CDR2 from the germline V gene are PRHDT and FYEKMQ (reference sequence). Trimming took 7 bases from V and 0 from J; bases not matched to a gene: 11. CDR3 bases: TGTGCCAGCACCCTCTTTAGTAGCGGGGACTCCTACAATGAGCAGTTCTTC. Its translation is CASTLFSSGDSYNEQFF.

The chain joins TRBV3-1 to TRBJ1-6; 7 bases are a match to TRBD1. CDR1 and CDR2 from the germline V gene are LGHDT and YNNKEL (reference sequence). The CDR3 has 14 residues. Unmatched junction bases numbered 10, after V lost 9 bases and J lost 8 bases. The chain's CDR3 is CASRMGTEDSPLHF. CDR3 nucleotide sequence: TGTGCCAGTCGAATGGGGACAGAAGATTCACCCCTCCACTTT.

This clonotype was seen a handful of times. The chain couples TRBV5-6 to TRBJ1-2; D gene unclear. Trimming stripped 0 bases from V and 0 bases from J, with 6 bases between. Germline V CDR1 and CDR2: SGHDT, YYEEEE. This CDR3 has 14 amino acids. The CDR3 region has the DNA TGTGCCAGCAGCTTGGTACCAGCTAACTATGGCTACACCTTC. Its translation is CASSLVPANYGYTF.

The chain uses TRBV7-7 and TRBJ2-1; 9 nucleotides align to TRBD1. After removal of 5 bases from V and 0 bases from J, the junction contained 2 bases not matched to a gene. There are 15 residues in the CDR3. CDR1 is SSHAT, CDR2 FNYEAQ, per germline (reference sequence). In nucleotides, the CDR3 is TGTGCCAGCAGCAAGGGACAGGGCTCCTACAATGAGCAGTTCTTC. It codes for CASSKGQGSYNEQFF.

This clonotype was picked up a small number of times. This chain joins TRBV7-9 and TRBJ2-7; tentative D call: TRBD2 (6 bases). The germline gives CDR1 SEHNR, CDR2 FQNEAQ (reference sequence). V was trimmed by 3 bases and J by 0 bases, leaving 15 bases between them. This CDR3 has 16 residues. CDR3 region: CASSLAIAELSYEQYF. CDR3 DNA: TGTGCCAGCAGCTTGGCTATAGCGGAACTCTCCTACGAGCAGTACTTC.

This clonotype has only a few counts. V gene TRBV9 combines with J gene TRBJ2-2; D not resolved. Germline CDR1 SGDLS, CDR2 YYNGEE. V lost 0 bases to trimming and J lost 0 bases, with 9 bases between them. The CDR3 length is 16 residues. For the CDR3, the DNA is TGTGCCAGCAGCGTAGCGTCAGGAGCGAACACCGGGGAGCTGTTTTTT. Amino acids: CASSVASGANTGELFF.